A single sample is the source of the 24 T cell receptor beta chains below, sequenced in a study of identical twins. TCRdb re-analysed the 5' RACE reads in MiXCR, keeping a single row per CDR3 protein. Of hundreds of thousands of distinct CDR3 sequences in the sample, approximately 13% were seen once. These data were also reused for a study on yellow fever vaccine responses in identical twins.

Sequenced input: PBMCs. The source of these receptors is a woman in her late teens or twenties in good health.

The genes are TRBV3-1 and TRBJ2-7; weak D call: TRBD2 (6 bases). The CDR3 sequence is 16 residues long. CDR1 and CDR2 from the germline V gene are LGHDT and YNNKEL (reference sequence). V was cut by 1 base and J by 3 bases, with 16 bases left in between. CDR3 coding DNA: TGTGCCAGCAGCCAAGCTCCTGGTACGGGGGACTACGAGCAGTACTTC. It encodes CASSQAPGTGDYEQYF.

The CDR3 loop is CASSQGRVTGFDEQFF. The CDR3 region has the DNA TGTGCCAGCAGCCAAGGTCGGGTCACCGGGTTCGATGAGCAGTTCTTC. The rearrangement uses TRBV4-2 and TRBJ2-1, with D unresolved. Germline lookup yields CDR1 LGHNA and CDR2 YNFKEQ. The CDR3 extends over 16 amino acids. Trimming removed 1 base from V and 8 bases from J, with 18 bases in between.

In its sample, this clonotype was seen many times. The chain uses TRBV4-1 and TRBJ2-3; D might be TRBD2 (6 bases). Germline V gives CDR1 MGHRA, CDR2 YSYEKL. Trimming left V 5 bases short and J 4 bases short, with 19 bases between. The CDR3 covers 16 residues. The CDR3 spells CASSYGGAMIADTQYF. The DNA of the CDR3 is TGCGCCAGCAGCTACGGGGGAGCGATGATCGCAGATACGCAGTATTTT.

This clonotype has ten or more counts. The chain carries TRBV28 and TRBJ2-1; TRBD2 agrees at 15 bases. The V gene's germline CDR1 is MDHEN and CDR2 SYDVKM. V shed 5 bases, J shed 3 bases, and the junction held 11 bases outside the gene matches. The CDR3 is 19 amino acids. The CDR3 loop is CASSPKRTSGRAFYNEQFF. CDR3 nucleotide sequence: TGTGCCAGCAGTCCTAAGAGGACTAGCGGGAGGGCCTTCTACAATGAGCAGTTCTTC.

This clonotype was found a few times. The J gene is TRBJ1-1, the V gene TRBV29-1; the D is unclear. The germline V gene has CDR1 SQVTM and CDR2 ANQGSEA. Trimming stripped 4 bases from V and 1 base from J, with 13 bases between. CDR3 length: 14 residues. The CDR3 here is CSVVTEDRNTEAFF. CDR3 coding DNA: TGCAGCGTTGTGACCGAGGACCGGAACACTGAAGCTTTCTTT.

The chain recombines TRBV6-5 with TRBJ2-3; 9 bases map to TRBD2. CDR1 and CDR2 (germline): MNHEY, SVGAGI. The CDR3 extends over 17 amino acids. J gave up 2 bases and V 0 bases, and 6 bases lay outside the gene matches. The CDR3: CASSYSTLAGPTDTQYF. Here the CDR3 DNA reads TGTGCCAGCAGTTACTCGACACTAGCGGGCCCCACAGATACGCAGTATTTT.

The CDR3 region has the DNA TGTGCCAGCAGCTTAGCTTTCCCAGGGATTACGGATACGCAGTATTTT. This gives the protein CASSLAFPGITDTQYF. The chain recombines TRBV7-2 with TRBJ2-3; tentative D call: TRBD1 (5 bases). The CDR3 has 16 amino acids. CDR1 is SGHTA and CDR2 is FQGNSA in the germline V gene. V was trimmed by 0 bases and J by 6 bases, leaving 16 bases between them. The complete variable domain, with remaining parts taken from reference TRBV7-2 and TRBJ2-3, reads GAGVSQSPSNKVTEKGKDVELRCDPISGHTALYWYRQSLGQGLEFLIYFQGNSAPDKSGLPSDRFSAERTGGSVSTLTIQRTQQEDSAVYLCASSLAFPGITDTQYFGPGTRLTVL.

This clonotype was counted a few times. The CDR3 region is CASSARWGKAYEQYF. The CDR3 DNA reads as TGTGCCAGCAGCGCAAGATGGGGAAAGGCCTACGAGCAGTACTTC. This chain uses TRBV13 with TRBJ2-7; D gene ambiguous. CDR3 length: 15 amino acids. Looked up from germline, CDR1 is PRHDT and CDR2 is FYEKMQ (reference sequence). Trimming pared 5 bases from V and 2 bases from J, leaving 16 bases between.

This rearrangement joins TRBV7-9 to TRBJ2-1, with 10 bases fitting TRBD2. The CDR3 totals 14 residues. The junction had 7 bases not matched to a gene; V was cut back by 7 bases and J by 7 bases. Germline loops: CDR1 SEHNR, CDR2 FQNEAQ (reference sequence). CDR3 loop: CASMAGLAENEQFF. The CDR3 DNA is TGTGCCAGCATGGCCGGACTAGCGGAGAATGAGCAGTTCTTC.

The rearrangement uses TRBV20-1 and TRBJ1-2; D not certain. The CDR3 length is 13 residues. From germline, CDR1 is DFQATT and CDR2 SNEGSKA (reference sequence). V was pared by 0 bases and J by 10 bases, with 15 bases between. CDR3 sequence (DNA): TGCAGTGCTAGAGATGGGTCCGTTCCGCCCTACACCTTC. This codes for CSARDGSVPPYTF.

This clonotype was seen more than once but under ten times. This sequence joins TRBV5-1 and TRBJ2-7; TRBD1 aligns across 7 bases. Germline-derived CDR1 and CDR2 are SGHRS and YFSETQ. CDR3 size: 14 residues. The V and J ends lost 2 bases and 1 base, in that order; junction bases with no gene match: 3. CDR3 protein: CASSFRDRSYEQYF. CDR3 DNA sequence: TGCGCCAGCAGCTTTAGGGACAGATCCTACGAGCAGTACTTC.

V gene TRBV29-1 combines with J gene TRBJ2-7; D not resolved. Germline V gene data show CDR1 as SQVTM and CDR2 as ANQGSEA. This CDR3 region has 13 residues. Trimming took 0 bases from V and 5 from J, leaving 11 bases between them. CDR3: CSVEDDQWDEQYF. In DNA, the CDR3 is TGCAGCGTTGAAGACGACCAGTGGGACGAGCAGTACTTC.

This rearrangement joins TRBV5-8 to TRBJ1-4; D is undetermined. CDR1 SGHTS and CDR2 YDEGEE come from the germline V gene. Trimming stripped 1 base from V and 4 bases from J, with 14 bases between. The CDR3 length is 16 residues. The CDR3: CASSLRKRGINEKLFF. The DNA for the CDR3 is TGTGCCAGCAGCTTGCGGAAACGGGGAATTAATGAAAAACTGTTTTTT.

The rearrangement uses TRBV20-1 and TRBJ1-6, with 7 bases lining up with TRBD1. The J segment lost 8 bases and the V segment lost 6 bases, leaving 1 base of the junction unmatched. Germline CDR1 DFQATT, CDR2 SNEGSKA (reference sequence). The CDR3 length is 11 residues. CDR3 in amino acids: CSAQGDSPLHF. The DNA of the CDR3 is TGCAGTGCCCAGGGGGATTCACCCCTCCACTTT.

The chain has TRBV11-2 and TRBJ1-1; D might be TRBD1 (6 bases). The CDR3 is 16 amino acids. Trimming took 5 bases from V and 5 from J, leaving 21 bases between them. Germline CDR1 reads SGHAT; CDR2 reads FQNNGV. CDR3 sequence (DNA): TGTGCCAGCAGCGCTAAGCCGGGACACCGGGGAACTGAAGCTTTCTTT. Its translation is CASSAKPGHRGTEAFF.

This clonotype has more than one count but fewer than ten. This chain links TRBV21-1 with TRBJ2-7; the table's D call, TRBD1, has no DNA check behind it. TRBV21-1 is deemed a pseudogene. This CDR3 has 16 residues. CDR3 nucleotides: TGTGCCAGCAGCAACGCCCCTCCGGGACGATTCTACGAGCAGTACGTC. It specifies CASSNAPPGRFYEQYV.

This clonotype was detected only a few times. The chain joins TRBV14 to TRBJ1-1; a weak D match, TRBD1 (5 bases). With 2 bases removed from V and 0 bases from J, the gap between germline ends came to 10 bases. The CDR3 sequence is 15 residues long. Germline CDR1 SGHDN, CDR2 FVKESK. CDR3 amino acids: CASSQFGGLNTEAFF. In DNA form, the CDR3 reads TGTGCCAGCAGCCAATTCGGGGGTCTGAACACTGAAGCTTTCTTT.

The gene calls are TRBV3-1 and TRBJ2-1; perhaps TRBD1 as D (5 bases). The CDR3 totals 15 residues. Looked up from germline, CDR1 is LGHDT and CDR2 is YNNKEL (reference sequence). Trimming stripped 0 bases from V and 4 bases from J, with 10 bases between. The CDR3 coding sequence is TGTGCCAGCAGCCAAGAACAGGTCGAATACAATGAGCAGTTCTTC. As protein: CASSQEQVEYNEQFF.

The chain links TRBV29-1 to TRBJ2-1; TRBD2 matches at 7 bases. The CDR3 totals 16 residues. Germline V gene sequence: CDR1 SQVTM, CDR2 ANQGSEA. V was pared by 1 base and J by 0 bases, with 6 bases of the junction left unmatched. The CDR3 is CSVEGLAESSYNEQFF. In DNA form, the CDR3 reads TGCAGCGTTGAAGGACTAGCCGAAAGCTCCTACAATGAGCAGTTCTTC.

This chain connects TRBV12-3 or TRBV12-4 to TRBJ2-7; 7 positions match TRBD1. V lost 6 bases to trimming and J lost 0 bases; unmatched junction nucleotides: 11. The CDR3 runs 16 residues. The CDR3 bases are TGTGCCAGCAGGGGATCCGGGACAGCGATCTCCTACGAGCAGTACTTC. Amino acids: CASRGSGTAISYEQYF.

This clonotype was seen a handful of times. The chain is built from TRBV5-6 and TRBJ2-7, with D hard to call. The V gene lost 2 bases and the J gene lost 5 bases, with 5 bases spanning the gap. CDR3 size: 11 residues. Germline assignment: CDR1 SGHDT and CDR2 YYEEEE. The chain's CDR3 is CASSFLHEQYF. The CDR3 coding sequence is TGTGCCAGCAGCTTTTTACACGAGCAGTACTTC.

This clonotype was seen a handful of times. V and J are TRBV10-3 and TRBJ2-2; D is unresolved. Germline lookup yields CDR1 ENHRY and CDR2 SYGVKD. The V end was cut by 0 bases, the J end by 3 bases, with 8 bases between. The CDR3 is 15 residues long. The DNA for the CDR3 is TGTGCCATCAGTGAGTCGACGGTGTACACCGGGGAGCTGTTTTTT. Translation gives CAISESTVYTGELFF.

This clonotype was seen only a few times. The J gene is TRBJ2-2, the V gene TRBV6-5; D gene unclear. Germline lookup yields CDR1 MNHEY and CDR2 SVGAGI. This CDR3 has 19 residues. The V end was cut by 0 bases, the J end by 1 base, with 18 bases between. CDR3 protein: CASSYSSGWYRRNTGELFF. CDR3 bases: TGTGCCAGCAGTTACTCGAGTGGCTGGTATAGAAGGAACACCGGGGAGCTGTTTTTT.

This clonotype was recorded only once. A read error may account for a junction end that differs from germline. CDR3 in amino acids: CSAQRPSGGTPYNEQFF. The DNA for the CDR3 is TGCAGTGCCCAGAGGCCTAGCGGGGGGACGCCCTACAATGAACAGTTCTTC. The V and J genes are TRBV20-1 and TRBJ2-1; TRBD2 matches at 11 bases. This CDR3 contains 17 residues. Germline assignment: CDR1 DFQATT and CDR2 SNEGSKA (reference sequence).